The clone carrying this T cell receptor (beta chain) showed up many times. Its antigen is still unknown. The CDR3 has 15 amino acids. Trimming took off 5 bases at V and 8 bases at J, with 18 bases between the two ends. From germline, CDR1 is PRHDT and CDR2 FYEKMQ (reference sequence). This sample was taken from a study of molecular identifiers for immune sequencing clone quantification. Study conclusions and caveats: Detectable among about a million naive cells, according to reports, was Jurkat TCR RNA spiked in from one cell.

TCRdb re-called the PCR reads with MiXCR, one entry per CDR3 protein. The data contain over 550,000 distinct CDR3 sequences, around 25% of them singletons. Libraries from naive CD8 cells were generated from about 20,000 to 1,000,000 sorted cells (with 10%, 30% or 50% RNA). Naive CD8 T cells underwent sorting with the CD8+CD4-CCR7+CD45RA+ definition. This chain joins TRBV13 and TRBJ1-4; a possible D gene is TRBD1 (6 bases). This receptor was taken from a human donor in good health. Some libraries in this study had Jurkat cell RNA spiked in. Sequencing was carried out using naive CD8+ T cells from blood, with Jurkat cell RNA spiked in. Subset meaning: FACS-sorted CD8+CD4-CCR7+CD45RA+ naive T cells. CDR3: CASSQSPGHTEKLFF. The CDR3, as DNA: TGTGCCAGCAGCCAAAGCCCGGGACATACGGAAAAACTGTTTTTT.